The 23 T cell receptor beta chains given below trace back to one sample, sequenced in a study of CDR3 diversity in severe acne. Each CDR3 protein gets one entry after TCRdb re-called the PCR reads with MiXCR. The data show tens of thousands of distinct CDR3 sequences, with 45% to 55% seen just once and around an eighth held by the top ten. The sample consisted of blood. The source of these receptors is a male donor in good health, without acne.

The chain couples TRBV25-1 to TRBJ1-5; 9 bases map to TRBD1. V lost 5 bases to trimming and J lost 5 bases; unmatched junction nucleotides: 7. Germline V lookup: CDR1 MGHDK, CDR2 SYGVNS. The CDR3 has 15 amino acids. DNA of the CDR3: TGTGCCAGCAGTTTAAGGGGACAGGGAGATCAGCCCCAGCATTTT. Encoded protein: CASSLRGQGDQPQHF.

This clonotype was counted ten times or more. The genes are TRBV7-8 and TRBJ1-4; 8 bases are a match to TRBD1. Germline V gene data show CDR1 as SGHVS and CDR2 as FQNEAQ. Trimming at V came to 5 bases and at J to 8 bases, leaving 7 bases not matched to a gene. The CDR3 covers 14 residues. CDR3 sequence reads: CASSHGTGGEKLFF. The CDR3 DNA reads TGTGCCAGCAGCCATGGGACAGGCGGGGAAAAACTGTTTTTT. The entire variable domain, with the rest obtained from reference TRBV7-8 and TRBJ1-4, is as follows: GAGVSQSPRYKVAKRGQDVALRCDPISGHVSLFWYQQALGQGPEFLTYFQNEAQLDKSGLPSDRFFAERPEGSVSTLKIQRTQQEDSAVYLCASSHGTGGEKLFFGSGTQLSVL.

This sequence joins TRBV11-3 and TRBJ2-5, with 9 nucleotides matching TRBD2. Germline CDR1 and CDR2: SGHNT and YENEEA. The CDR3 has 17 amino acids. V was clipped by 0 bases and J by 0 bases; unmatched bases: 5. The CDR3 DNA sequence: TGTGCCAGCAGCTTAGAGGCTAGCGGGACGTACCAAGAGACCCAGTACTTC. Its protein is CASSLEASGTYQETQYF.

This clonotype showed up just a few times. CDR3 amino acids: CASRQGRDYNSPLHF. DNA of the CDR3: TGTGCCAGCAGACAAGGGCGCGACTATAATTCACCCCTCCACTTT. The chain joins TRBV11-2 to TRBJ1-6; D ambiguous. Trimming removed 6 bases from V and 3 bases from J, with 12 bases in between. Germline V gene lookup returns CDR1 SGHAT and CDR2 FQNNGV. This CDR3 spans 15 amino acids. Full variable domain (outside the CDR3, taken from reference TRBV11-2 and TRBJ1-6): EAGVAQSPRYKIIEKRQSVAFWCNPISGHATLYWYQQILGQGPKLLIQFQNNGVVDDSQLPKDRFSAERLKGVDSTLKIQPAKLEDSAVYLCASRQGRDYNSPLHFGNGTRLTVT.

Concerning this clonotype: The limits of the CDR3 on the DNA are not certain, so only TCRdb's listed CDR3 is given. The chain has TRBV25-1 and TRBJ2-6; the DNA was not used to check the table's D call, TRBD1. The CDR3 is 22 amino acids in total, end residues counted. The germline CDR1 and CDR2 sequences are MGHDK and SYGVNS. CDR3 region: CASSRGARTDTQYFGPGTRLTF.

The CDR3 nucleotides read TGCAGTGCTTTGACTAGCGGGAAGGGAGCCAAAAACATTCAGTACTTC. This codes for CSALTSGKGAKNIQYF. The rearrangement joins TRBV20-1 to TRBJ2-4, with 11 bases fitting TRBD2. The germline CDR1 and CDR2 sequences are DFQATT and SNEGSKA (reference sequence). This CDR3 is 16 amino acids long. With 5 bases clipped from V and 0 bases from J, the junction kept 6 bases outside the gene matches.

This clonotype came up a few times. V gene TRBV24-1 combines with J gene TRBJ2-3, with TRBD1 as a possible D gene (5 bases). Germline assignment: CDR1 KGHDR and CDR2 SFDVKD. This CDR3 is 14 amino acids long. Trimming took off 3 bases at V and 9 bases at J, with 15 bases between the two ends. The CDR3 is CATSDLTDSRTQYF. CDR3 bases: TGTGCCACCAGTGATCTGACAGACTCCAGGACGCAGTATTTT.

The rearrangement links TRBV15 to TRBJ2-7, with a tentative D call TRBD2 (7 bases). The germline gives CDR1 LNHNV, CDR2 YYDKDF (reference sequence). CDR3 length equals 15 residues. The ends were cut back, 2 bases at V and 4 bases at J, with 15 bases in the middle. DNA of the CDR3: TGTGCCACCAGCAGATCGGCGGGGGCGCAGTACGAGCAGTACTTC. It is translated as CATSRSAGAQYEQYF.

The chain carries TRBV7-9 and TRBJ1-6; D uncertain. CDR1 is SEHNR and CDR2 is FQNEAQ in the germline V gene (reference sequence). Trimming took 6 bases from V and 7 from J, leaving 13 bases between them. CDR3 size: 14 residues. The CDR3 DNA follows: TGTGCCAGCAGTAAAGGGAACGGGAATTCACCCCTCCACTTT. This codes for CASSKGNGNSPLHF.

This clonotype was counted many times. V gene TRBV25-1 combines with J gene TRBJ2-7; D possibly corresponds to TRBD2 (6 bases). CDR1 MGHDK and CDR2 SYGVNS come from the germline V gene. Between the trimmed V and J ends, which lost 2 bases and 2 bases, there was a span of 10 bases. The CDR3 is made up of 14 amino acids. The CDR3 DNA is TGTGCCAGCAGTGAACGGAGGGAAACCTACGAGCAGTACTTC. This gives the protein CASSERRETYEQYF.

This chain links TRBV4-1 with TRBJ2-1; 15 nucleotides agree with TRBD2. The CDR3 consists of 18 residues. Germline CDR1 reads MGHRA; CDR2 reads YSYEKL. The J segment lost 9 bases and the V segment lost 0 bases, leaving 9 bases of the junction unmatched. CDR3: CASSQDIRTSGGAGEQFF. In nucleotides, the CDR3 is TGCGCCAGCAGCCAAGATATTCGGACTAGCGGGGGGGCGGGTGAGCAGTTCTTC.

This clonotype was observed at least ten times. The chain has TRBV12-3 or TRBV12-4 and TRBJ1-5, with D unclear. Trimming cost V 1 base and J 3 bases, with 13 bases left between them. The CDR3 loop spans 16 amino acids. In nucleotides, the CDR3 is TGTGCCAGCAGTTTAGTTGAGACAAGATACAATCAGCCCCAGCATTTT. It yields the protein CASSLVETRYNQPQHF.

This chain uses TRBV6-6 with TRBJ2-7; D perhaps matches TRBD1 (6 bases). In germline, CDR1 is MNHNY, CDR2 SVGAGI (reference sequence). V shed 5 bases and J shed 2 bases, with 13 bases lying between them. The CDR3 extends over 14 amino acids. The CDR3 region has the DNA TGTGCCAGCAGTGAAGGGTCAGGGGCCTACGAGCAGTACTTC. This codes for CASSEGSGAYEQYF.

This chain links TRBV20-1 with TRBJ2-3; 13 positions agree with TRBD2. CDR1 is DFQATT and CDR2 is SNEGSKA in the germline V gene (reference sequence). V was clipped by 6 bases and J by 4 bases; unmatched bases: 7. The length of the CDR3 is 15 residues. This CDR3 reads CSANLLAGGPDTQYF. The DNA of the CDR3 is TGCAGTGCAAACCTACTAGCGGGAGGGCCAGATACGCAGTATTTT.

This chain connects TRBV2 to TRBJ1-4; D gene ambiguous. Between the trimmed V and J ends, which lost 5 bases and 0 bases, there was a span of 10 bases. Germline V gene lookup returns CDR1 SNHLY and CDR2 FYNNEI. The CDR3 is made up of 15 amino acids. The CDR3: CASSLPETTNEKLFF. In nucleotides, the CDR3 is TGTGCCAGCAGTCTCCCAGAGACAACTAATGAAAAACTGTTTTTT.

This clonotype was seen repeatedly, ten times or more. The chain links TRBV5-1 to TRBJ1-2, with 8 bases matching TRBD1. V lost 0 bases to trimming and J lost 8 bases; unmatched junction nucleotides: 6. This CDR3 comprises 14 residues. The germline V gene encodes CDR1 SGHRS and CDR2 YFSETQ. The CDR3 loop reads CASSLDRGVEGYTF. The CDR3 DNA reads TGCGCCAGCAGCTTGGACAGGGGGGTAGAAGGCTACACCTTC.

This clonotype was seen ten or more times. The J gene is TRBJ2-7, the V gene TRBV6-4, with D possibly TRBD2 on 7 matching bases. Trimming pared 8 bases from V and 0 bases from J, leaving 14 bases between. The CDR3 totals 14 residues. CDR1 is MRHNA, CDR2 SNTAGT, per germline. The DNA for the CDR3 is TGTGCCAGCCCGGGGGGCCCTTACTCCTACGAGCAGTACTTC. Residues: CASPGGPYSYEQYF.

The rearrangement uses TRBV20-1 and TRBJ1-1; 7 bases fit TRBD1. This CDR3 has 13 residues. J gave up 4 bases and V 4 bases, and 6 bases lay outside the gene matches. From germline, CDR1 is DFQATT and CDR2 SNEGSKA (reference sequence). The CDR3 DNA reads TGCAGTGCTATAAGGGGGCGGATCACTGAAGCTTTCTTT. Translation gives CSAIRGRITEAFF.

This clonotype turned up a few times. V usage is TRBV7-2 and J usage is TRBJ2-2, with D perhaps TRBD1 (7 bases). The CDR3 covers 17 residues. The ends were cut back, 5 bases at V and 3 bases at J, with 19 bases in the middle. Germline V gene data show CDR1 as SGHTA and CDR2 as FQGNSA. CDR3 sequence reads: CASSHIGFRGDTGELFF. DNA for the CDR3: TGTGCCAGCAGCCATATTGGGTTCAGGGGGGACACCGGGGAGCTGTTTTTT.

This clonotype was seen many times. V and J are TRBV7-9 and TRBJ2-7, with 11 bases aligning to TRBD2. The CDR3 runs 17 residues. Trimming took 5 bases from V and 2 from J; bases not matched to a gene: 11. Germline V gene sequence: CDR1 SEHNR, CDR2 FQNEAQ (reference sequence). For the CDR3, the DNA is TGTGCCAGCAGCCCTGGGACTAGCGGAGGGCGCACCTACGAGCAGTACTTC. Its translation is CASSPGTSGGRTYEQYF.

This clonotype was observed a handful of times. The chain carries TRBV3-1 and TRBJ2-5, with 8 nucleotides matching TRBD2. Germline V lookup: CDR1 LGHDT, CDR2 YNNKEL (reference sequence). The V gene end was trimmed by 1 base and the J gene end by 1 base; junction bases not matched to a gene: 14. The CDR3 length is 19 residues. CDR3 residues: CASSQVAATSGGIQETQYF. The CDR3 DNA reads as TGTGCCAGCAGCCAAGTAGCGGCCACTAGCGGAGGAATCCAAGAGACCCAGTACTTC.

In its sample, this clonotype was seen a few times. The chain carries TRBV7-9 and TRBJ1-2, with no clear D. Trimming took off 1 base at V and 2 bases at J, with 8 bases between the two ends. The length of the CDR3 is 14 residues. The germline gives CDR1 SEHNR, CDR2 FQNEAQ (reference sequence). The CDR3 loop reads CASSLGGENYGYTF. The CDR3 DNA follows: TGTGCCAGCAGCTTAGGCGGGGAAAACTATGGCTACACCTTC.

This clonotype was seen many times. This chain connects TRBV5-1 to TRBJ2-1; D may be TRBD2 (5 bases). CDR1 is SGHRS, CDR2 YFSETQ, per germline. V was pared by 5 bases and J by 1 base, with 7 bases between. The CDR3 runs 13 residues. CDR3 nucleotides: TGCGCCAGCAGTAGAGGGTCCTACAATGAGCAGTTCTTC. Protein: CASSRGSYNEQFF.